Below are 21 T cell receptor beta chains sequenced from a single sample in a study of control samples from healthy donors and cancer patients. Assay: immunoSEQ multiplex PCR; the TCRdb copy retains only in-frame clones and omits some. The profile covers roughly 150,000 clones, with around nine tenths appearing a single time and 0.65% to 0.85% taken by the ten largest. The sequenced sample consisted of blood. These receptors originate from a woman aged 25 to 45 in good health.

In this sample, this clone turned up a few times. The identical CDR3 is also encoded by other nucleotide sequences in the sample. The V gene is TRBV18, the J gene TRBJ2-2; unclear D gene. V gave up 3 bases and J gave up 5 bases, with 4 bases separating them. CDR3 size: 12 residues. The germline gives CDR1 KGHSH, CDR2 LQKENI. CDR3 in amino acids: CASSPDTGELFF. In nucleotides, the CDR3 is TGTGCCAGCTCACCGGATACCGGGGAGCTGTTTTTT.

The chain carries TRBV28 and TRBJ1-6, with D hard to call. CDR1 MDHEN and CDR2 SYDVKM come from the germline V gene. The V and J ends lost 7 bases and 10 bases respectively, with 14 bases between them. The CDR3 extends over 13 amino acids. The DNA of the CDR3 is TGTGCCAGCACCTTAACCCCTCTCTCACCCCTCCACTTT. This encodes CASTLTPLSPLHF.

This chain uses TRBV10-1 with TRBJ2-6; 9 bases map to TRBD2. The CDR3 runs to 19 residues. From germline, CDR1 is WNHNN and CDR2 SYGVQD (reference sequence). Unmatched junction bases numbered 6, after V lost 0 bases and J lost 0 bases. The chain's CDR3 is CASSESGAGGGSGANVLTF. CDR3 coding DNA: TGCGCCAGCAGTGAGTCAGGGGCGGGGGGGGGCTCTGGGGCCAACGTCCTGACTTTC.

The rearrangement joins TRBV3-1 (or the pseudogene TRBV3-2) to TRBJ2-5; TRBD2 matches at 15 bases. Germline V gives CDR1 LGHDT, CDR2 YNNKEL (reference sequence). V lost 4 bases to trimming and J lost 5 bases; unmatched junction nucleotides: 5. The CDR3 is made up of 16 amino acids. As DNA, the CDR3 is TGTGCCAGCAGCCTGGGACTAGCGGGAGGAGGGGAGACCCAGTACTTC. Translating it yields CASSLGLAGGGETQYF.

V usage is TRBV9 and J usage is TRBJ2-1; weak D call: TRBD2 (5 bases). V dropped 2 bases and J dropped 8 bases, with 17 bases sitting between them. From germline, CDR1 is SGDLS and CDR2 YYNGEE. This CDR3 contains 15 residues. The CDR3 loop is CASSVRGLASYEQFF. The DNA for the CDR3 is TGTGCCAGCAGCGTCAGAGGTCTAGCTAGCTATGAGCAGTTCTTC. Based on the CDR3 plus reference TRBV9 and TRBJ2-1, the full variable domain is DSGVTQTPKHLITATGQRVTLRCSPRSGDLSVYWYQQSLDQGLQFLIQYYNGEERAKGNILERFSAQQFPDLHSELNLSSLELGDSALYFCASSVRGLASYEQFFGPGTRLTVL.

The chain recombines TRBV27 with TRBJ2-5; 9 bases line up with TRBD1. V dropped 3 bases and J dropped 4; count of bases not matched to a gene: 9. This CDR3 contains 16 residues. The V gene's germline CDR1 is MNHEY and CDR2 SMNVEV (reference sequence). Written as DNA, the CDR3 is TGTGCCAGCAGTTTTACCGGGACAGGGTGGGGAGAGACCCAGTACTTC. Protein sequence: CASSFTGTGWGETQYF.

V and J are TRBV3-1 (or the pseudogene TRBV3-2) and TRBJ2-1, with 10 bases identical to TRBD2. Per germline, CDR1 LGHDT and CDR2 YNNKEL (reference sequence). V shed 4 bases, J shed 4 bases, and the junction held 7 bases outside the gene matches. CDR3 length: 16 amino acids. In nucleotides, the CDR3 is TGTGCCAGCAGCCGCTTAGCGGGAGGAAGGTACAATGAGCAGTTCTTC. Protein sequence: CASSRLAGGRYNEQFF.

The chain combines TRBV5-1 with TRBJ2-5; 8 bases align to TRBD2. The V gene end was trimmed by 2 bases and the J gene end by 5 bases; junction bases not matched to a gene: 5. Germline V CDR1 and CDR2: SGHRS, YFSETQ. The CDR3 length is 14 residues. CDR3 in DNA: TGCGCCAGCAGCTTTCCGGGAGGGGATGAGACCCAGTACTTC. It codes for CASSFPGGDETQYF.

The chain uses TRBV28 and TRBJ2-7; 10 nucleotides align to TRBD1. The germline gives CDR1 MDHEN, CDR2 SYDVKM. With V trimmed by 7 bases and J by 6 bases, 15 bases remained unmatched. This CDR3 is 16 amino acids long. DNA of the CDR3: TGTGCCAGCATTACCGACAGGGGGCGCGGTGTAGGCGAGCAGTACTTC. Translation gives CASITDRGRGVGEQYF. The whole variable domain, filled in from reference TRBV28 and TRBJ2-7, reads DVKVTQSSRYLVKRTGEKVFLECVQDMDHENMFWYRQDPGLGLRLIYFSYDVKMKEKGDIPEGYSVSREKKERFSLILESASTNQTSMYLCASITDRGRGVGEQYFGPGTRLTVT.

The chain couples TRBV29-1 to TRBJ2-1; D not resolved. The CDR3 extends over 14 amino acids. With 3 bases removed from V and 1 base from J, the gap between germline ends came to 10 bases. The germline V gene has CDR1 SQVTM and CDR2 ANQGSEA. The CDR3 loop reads CSVDAVKSYNEQFF. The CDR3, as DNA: TGCAGCGTTGACGCGGTGAAGTCCTACAATGAGCAGTTCTTC.

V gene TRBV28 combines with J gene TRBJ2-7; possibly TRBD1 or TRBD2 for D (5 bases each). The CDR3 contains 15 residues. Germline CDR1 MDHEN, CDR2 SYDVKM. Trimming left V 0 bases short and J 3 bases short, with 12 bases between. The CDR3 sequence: CASSLWGDRSYEQYF. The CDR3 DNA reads TGTGCCAGCAGTTTATGGGGAGACAGAAGCTACGAGCAGTACTTC.

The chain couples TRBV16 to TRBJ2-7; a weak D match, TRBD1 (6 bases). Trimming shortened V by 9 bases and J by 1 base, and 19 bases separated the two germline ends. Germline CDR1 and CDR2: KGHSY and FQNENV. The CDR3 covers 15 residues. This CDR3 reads CASSLRRGGSYEQYF. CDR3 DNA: TGTGCCAGTAGTCTACGTAGAGGGGGTTCCTACGAGCAGTACTTC.

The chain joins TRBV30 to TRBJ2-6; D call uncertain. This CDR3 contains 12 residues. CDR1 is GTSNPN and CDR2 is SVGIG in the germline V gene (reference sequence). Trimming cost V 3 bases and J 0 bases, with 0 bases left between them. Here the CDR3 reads CAWSSGANVLTF. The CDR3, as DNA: TGTGCCTGGAGCTCTGGGGCCAACGTCCTGACTTTC. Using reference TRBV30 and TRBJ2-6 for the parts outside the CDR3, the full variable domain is SQTIHQWPATLVQPVGSPLSLECTVEGTSNPNLYWYRQAAGRGLQLLFYSVGIGQISSEVPQNLSASRPQDRQFILSSKKLLLSDSGFYLCAWSSGANVLTFGAGSRLTVL.

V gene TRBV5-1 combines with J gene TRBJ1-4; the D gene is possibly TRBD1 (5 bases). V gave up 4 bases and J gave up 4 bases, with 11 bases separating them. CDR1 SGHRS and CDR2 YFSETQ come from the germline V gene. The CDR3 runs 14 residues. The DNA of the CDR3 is TGCGCCAGCAGCAGGGACGGAAATAATGAAAAACTGTTTTTT. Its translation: CASSRDGNNEKLFF.

Here the CDR3 DNA reads TGTGCCAGCAGTTACTTCGAAGCTAACTATGGCTACACCTTC. It encodes CASSYFEANYGYTF. The rearrangement joins TRBV6-6 to TRBJ1-2; D ambiguous. Germline V gives CDR1 MNHNY, CDR2 SVGAGI (reference sequence). Trimming stripped 1 base from V and 0 bases from J, with 6 bases between. The CDR3 length is 14 residues.

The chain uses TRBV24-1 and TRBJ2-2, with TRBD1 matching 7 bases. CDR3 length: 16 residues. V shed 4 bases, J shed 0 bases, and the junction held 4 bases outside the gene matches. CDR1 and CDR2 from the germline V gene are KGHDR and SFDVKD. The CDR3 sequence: CATSEYRGSNTGELFF. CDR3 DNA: TGTGCCACCAGTGAATACAGGGGTTCGAACACCGGGGAGCTGTTTTTT.

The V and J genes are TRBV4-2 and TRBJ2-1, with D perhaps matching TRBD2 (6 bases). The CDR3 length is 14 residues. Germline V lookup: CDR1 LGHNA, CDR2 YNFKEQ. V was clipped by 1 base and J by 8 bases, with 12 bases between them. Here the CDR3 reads CASSQGFASDEQFF. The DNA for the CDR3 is TGTGCCAGCAGCCAAGGGTTCGCTAGCGATGAGCAGTTCTTC.

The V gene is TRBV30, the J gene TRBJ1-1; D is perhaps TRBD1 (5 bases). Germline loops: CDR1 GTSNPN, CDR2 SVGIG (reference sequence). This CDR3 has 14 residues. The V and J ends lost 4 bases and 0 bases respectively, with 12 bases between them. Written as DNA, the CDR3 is TGTGCCTGGATTCCGGGACTCCTGAACACTGAAGCTTTCTTT. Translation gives CAWIPGLLNTEAFF. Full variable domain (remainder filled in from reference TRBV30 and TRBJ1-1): SQTIHQWPATLVQPVGSPLSLECTVEGTSNPNLYWYRQAAGRGLQLLFYSVGIGQISSEVPQNLSASRPQDRQFILSSKKLLLSDSGFYLCAWIPGLLNTEAFFGQGTRLTVV.

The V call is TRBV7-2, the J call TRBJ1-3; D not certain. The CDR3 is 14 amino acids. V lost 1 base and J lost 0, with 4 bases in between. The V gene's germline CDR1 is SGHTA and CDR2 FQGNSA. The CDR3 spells CASSLGGSGNTIYF. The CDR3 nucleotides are TGTGCCAGCAGCTTAGGGGGCTCTGGAAACACCATATATTTT.

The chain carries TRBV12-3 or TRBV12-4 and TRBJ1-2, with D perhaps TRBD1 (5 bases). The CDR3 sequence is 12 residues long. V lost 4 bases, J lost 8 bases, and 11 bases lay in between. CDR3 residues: CASSWQGGGYTF. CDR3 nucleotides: TGTGCCAGCAGTTGGCAGGGCGGGGGCTACACCTTC.

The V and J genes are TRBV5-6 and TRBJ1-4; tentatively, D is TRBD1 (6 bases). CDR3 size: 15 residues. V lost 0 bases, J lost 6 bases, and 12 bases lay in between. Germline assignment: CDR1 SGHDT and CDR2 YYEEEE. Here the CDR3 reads CASSLAGRGDEKLFF. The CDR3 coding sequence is TGTGCCAGCAGCTTGGCCGGCAGGGGAGATGAAAAACTGTTTTTT.